The clone carrying this T cell receptor (beta chain) was detected many times. This sample's time point: newly diagnosed GD, antithyroid drugs for less than 3 months. PBMC-extracted RNA yielded the TCR library. The data stem from a study of regulatory T cells in long-lasting Graves disease. Germline-derived CDR1 and CDR2 are SGHVS and FNYEAQ. CDR3 length: 17 amino acids. V was clipped by 0 bases and J by 1 base, with 12 bases between them. For TCR beta, libraries came from iRepertoire HTBI primers and Arm-PCR of CDR3 regions. Each CDR3 protein is one row after TCRdb ran MiXCR on the multiplex PCR reads. The table lists 400,000 to 500,000 distinct CDR3 sequences, about 14% of them singletons. The same specimen was also included in a second study, on T cells in Graves' hyperthyroidism and ophthalmopathy. This second report adds: Initially, a first-round RT-PCR of the TCR CDR3 employed the HTBI primer set. Model predictions of ophthalmopathy came a median approximately 6.5 months before onset.

Material: peripheral blood mononuclear cells (PBMCs), obtained at new diagnosis, from a patient treated with antithyroid drugs. This TCR derives from a woman aged 45-65 years with Graves disease. V gene TRBV7-6 combines with J gene TRBJ2-2; weak D call: TRBD2 (6 bases). CDR3 amino acids: CASSLAFWRGNTGELFF. The CDR3 DNA is TGTGCCAGCAGCTTAGCTTTTTGGCGGGGGAACACCGGGGAGCTGTTTTTT. Using reference TRBV7-6 and TRBJ2-2 for the parts outside the CDR3, the full variable domain is GAGVSQSPRYKVTKRGQDVALRCDPISGHVSLYWYRQALGQGPEFLTYFNYEAQQDKSGLPNDRFSAERPEGSISTLTIQRTEQRDSAMYRCASSLAFWRGNTGELFFGEGSRLTVL.